This TCR beta chain was found in a study of OX40 agonist ivuxolimab in advanced cancers. Study context: Antecedent anti-PD-1, anti-PD-L1 or anti-CTLA-4 therapy was permissible, with 35% to 40% having received some. Three patients responded partially, comprising one with hepatocellular carcinoma and two with cutaneous melanoma.

Germline loops: CDR1 MDHEN, CDR2 SYDVKM. The CDR3 consists of 13 residues. Trimming took off 2 bases at V and 4 bases at J, with 6 bases between the two ends. The table came from immunoSEQ multiplex PCR; TCRdb's copy has only in-frame clones and leaves some out. The repertoire holds around 50,000 clones, with about 81% as singletons. Sequencing used CD4+ or CD8+ T cells sorted from blood, obtained in a trial of the OX40 agonist ivuxolimab. The J gene is TRBJ2-1, the V gene TRBV28; D is uncertain. The sequence derives from an adult with an advanced solid tumor such as melanoma, head and neck, liver or kidney cancer. The CDR3 loop is CASSLTPYNEQFF. In nucleotides, the CDR3 is TGTGCCAGCAGTTTAACACCTTACAATGAGCAGTTCTTC.